Presented here are 21 T cell receptor beta chains from one specimen sequenced in a study of cytomegalovirus exposure and HLA in healthy donors. Libraries were prepared by immunoSEQ multiplex PCR; TCRdb keeps only in-frame clonotypes and omits some of them. The table has about 190,000 clones, approximately 85% seen once. Sequencing used PBMCs. The receptors originated from a woman between 18 and 29 years old in good health and CMV-seronegative.

On this clone itself: An end of the junction differs from the germline gene, which may be a read error. The chain links TRBV18 to TRBJ2-7, with 10 positions matching TRBD2. Germline loops: CDR1 KGHSH, CDR2 LQKENI. The CDR3 has 16 amino acids. CDR3 in amino acids: CASSLFSGGASNEQYF. CDR3 sequence (DNA): TGTGCCAGCTCACTGTTCAGCGGGGGGGCCTCCAACGAGCAGTACTTC.

This chain uses TRBV7-2 with TRBJ1-5, with D perhaps matching TRBD1 (6 bases). The CDR3 contains 15 residues. Germline assignment: CDR1 SGHTA and CDR2 FQGNSA. Trimming shortened V by 3 bases and J by 2 bases, and 11 bases separated the two germline ends. CDR3 DNA: TGTGCCAGCAGCTTGTCACAGGGAGGCAATCAGCCCCAGCATTTT. Translated, it gives CASSLSQGGNQPQHF.

The table lists this clone with a count of one. The rearrangement uses TRBV4-1 and TRBJ2-1, with 10 bases aligning to TRBD2. The ends lost 0 bases at V and 4 bases at J; junction bases unmatched: 3. Germline-derived CDR1 and CDR2 are MGHRA and YSYEKL. The CDR3 totals 16 residues. CDR3 coding DNA: TGCGCCAGCAGCCAAGAAGCGGGAGGGAAGTACAATGAGCAGTTCTTC. Protein: CASSQEAGGKYNEQFF.

The genes are TRBV11-3 and TRBJ2-5; TRBD1 is a possible D gene (6 bases). The CDR3 runs to 14 residues. Between the trimmed V and J ends, which lost 5 bases and 9 bases, there was a span of 19 bases. Germline V gene sequence: CDR1 SGHNT, CDR2 YENEEA. Written as DNA, the CDR3 is TGTGCCAGCAGCCCAGGGGACGGCGGTGGGGCCCAGTACTTC. Translation: CASSPGDGGGAQYF.

This chain uses TRBV11-2 with TRBJ2-3; 10 bases match TRBD2. The CDR3 runs 16 residues. From germline, CDR1 is SGHAT and CDR2 FQNNGV. The trim removed 2 bases at V and 6 bases at J, leaving 8 bases unmatched. CDR3: CASSLLRAGGTDTQYF. CDR3 nucleotides: TGTGCCAGCAGCTTACTAAGAGCGGGAGGGACGGATACGCAGTATTTT.

The table lists this clone with a few counts. The chain has TRBV27 and TRBJ2-7; D unclear. Trimming removed 2 bases from V and 1 base from J, with 6 bases in between. Germline V gene sequence: CDR1 MNHEY, CDR2 SMNVEV (reference sequence). The CDR3 is 13 amino acids. As DNA, the CDR3 is TGTGCCAGCAGTTTAACGCGATCCTACGAGCAGTACTTC. Its translation: CASSLTRSYEQYF.

The chain has TRBV7-9 and TRBJ2-2; 10 bases are a match to TRBD1. This CDR3 contains 15 residues. Germline V gene lookup returns CDR1 SEHNR and CDR2 FQNEAQ (reference sequence). With V trimmed by 5 bases and J by 4 bases, 4 bases remained unmatched. The chain's CDR3 is CASSRQGARTGELFF. The CDR3 nucleotides are TGTGCCAGCAGCCGACAGGGGGCGCGCACCGGGGAGCTGTTTTTT.

The chain couples TRBV6-5 to TRBJ2-7; TRBD1 aligns across 8 bases. This CDR3 spans 15 amino acids. With 6 bases clipped from V and 4 bases from J, the junction kept 11 bases outside the gene matches. Germline lookup yields CDR1 MNHEY and CDR2 SVGAGI. CDR3 sequence: CASSVERTGWYEQYF. In DNA, the CDR3 is TGTGCCAGCAGCGTCGAACGGACAGGGTGGTACGAGCAGTACTTC.

This clone was seen a single time. This chain links TRBV7-2 with TRBJ1-2; possibly TRBD1 for D (6 bases). CDR1 is SGHTA, CDR2 FQGNSA, per germline. V lost 4 bases, J lost 5 bases, and 14 bases lay in between. CDR3 size: 14 residues. The CDR3 sequence: CASSSTGPGYGYTF. CDR3 DNA: TGTGCCAGCAGCTCGACAGGTCCGGGTTATGGCTACACCTTC.

The chain recombines TRBV7-9 with TRBJ2-7; D perhaps matches TRBD2 (5 bases). Germline V gives CDR1 SEHNR, CDR2 FQNEAQ (reference sequence). This CDR3 is 13 amino acids long. V was shortened by 5 bases and J by 6 bases, with 14 bases between the two germline ends. The CDR3 DNA follows: TGTGCCAGCAGCCAGATCCTTCGGGGCGAGCAGTACTTC. Its protein product is CASSQILRGEQYF.

This clone has a single count. The chain links TRBV30 to TRBJ2-5; D unclear. The CDR3 runs to 13 residues. Germline CDR1 reads GTSNPN; CDR2 reads SVGIG (reference sequence). The V gene lost 3 bases and the J gene lost 4 bases, with 12 bases spanning the gap. CDR3 loop: CAWRKSGVETQYF. The CDR3 region has the DNA TGTGCCTGGAGAAAATCAGGTGTAGAGACCCAGTACTTC. Based on the CDR3 plus reference TRBV30 and TRBJ2-5, the full variable domain is SQTIHQWPATLVQPVGSPLSLECTVEGTSNPNLYWYRQAAGRGLQLLFYSVGIGQISSEVPQNLSASRPQDRQFILSSKKLLLSDSGFYLCAWRKSGVETQYFGPGTRLLVL.

In this sample, this clone turned up a few times. The gene calls are TRBV2 and TRBJ2-6; 10 nucleotides line up with TRBD2. Trimming took 2 bases from V and 2 from J; bases not matched to a gene: 9. In germline, CDR1 is SNHLY, CDR2 FYNNEI. The CDR3 has 19 residues. CDR3 sequence (DNA): TGTGCCAGCAGTGAACCAACTAGCGGGATAAACCCTGGGGCCAACGTCCTGACTTTC. This codes for CASSEPTSGINPGANVLTF. The full variable domain, rest sourced from reference TRBV2 and TRBJ2-6, is EPEVTQTPSHQVTQMGQEVILRCVPISNHLYFYWYRQILGQKVEFLVSFYNNEISEKSEIFDDQFSVERPDGSNFTLKIRSTKLEDSAMYFCASSEPTSGINPGANVLTFGAGSRLTVL.

The chain uses TRBV5-4 and TRBJ1-3, with unresolved D. The germline gives CDR1 SGHNT, CDR2 YYREEE (reference sequence). The CDR3 spans 12 residues. V dropped 1 base and J dropped 8 bases, with 7 bases sitting between them. The CDR3 DNA follows: TGTGCCAGCAGCTTGTTCGGGGACACCATATATTTT. Residues: CASSLFGDTIYF. Full variable domain (rest looked up from reference TRBV5-4 and TRBJ1-3): ETGVTQSPTHLIKTRGQQVTLRCSSQSGHNTVSWYQQALGQGPQFIFQYYREEENGRGNFPPRFSGLQFPNYSSELNVNALELDDSALYLCASSLFGDTIYFGEGSWLTVV.

The chain joins TRBV7-8 to TRBJ1-2; D may be TRBD1 (6 bases). V dropped 2 bases and J dropped 8 bases, with 12 bases sitting between them. The CDR3 has 13 residues. The germline gives CDR1 SGHVS, CDR2 FQNEAQ. CDR3 in DNA: TGTGCCAGCAGCTTACAGGGGTTCTCCGGCTACACCTTC. Protein: CASSLQGFSGYTF.

The rearrangement uses TRBV5-4 and TRBJ1-6, with 9 bases identical to TRBD1. The CDR3 extends over 17 amino acids. V lost 2 bases and J lost 6; bases outside the gene matches: 9. The germline V gene encodes CDR1 SGHNT and CDR2 YYREEE (reference sequence). CDR3 in amino acids: CASSLGTGGQGNSPLHF. The CDR3 bases are TGTGCCAGCAGCTTAGGTACCGGGGGACAGGGTAATTCACCCCTCCACTTT.

The rearrangement joins TRBV19 to TRBJ2-4; D call uncertain. The CDR3 consists of 14 residues. The V end was cut by 7 bases, the J end by 0 bases, with 10 bases between. The germline V gene has CDR1 LNHDA and CDR2 SQIVND (reference sequence). CDR3 sequence: CASKAGLAKNIQYF. CDR3 coding DNA: TGTGCCAGTAAGGCAGGCCTAGCCAAAAACATTCAGTACTTC.

CDR3 sequence reads: CAWRAPFRVYQETQYF. The CDR3 DNA is TGTGCCTGGAGAGCCCCATTTCGGGTTTACCAAGAGACCCAGTACTTC. The chain couples TRBV30 to TRBJ2-5, with D unclear. The ends were cut back, 3 bases at V and 0 bases at J, with 17 bases in the middle. This CDR3 has 16 residues. Germline lookup yields CDR1 GTSNPN and CDR2 SVGIG (reference sequence). Filled out from reference TRBV30 and TRBJ2-5, the complete variable domain reads SQTIHQWPATLVQPVGSPLSLECTVEGTSNPNLYWYRQAAGRGLQLLFYSVGIGQISSEVPQNLSASRPQDRQFILSSKKLLLSDSGFYLCAWRAPFRVYQETQYFGPGTRLLVL.

The chain links TRBV19 to TRBJ2-7, with D maybe TRBD1 (6 bases). Per the germline V gene, CDR1 is LNHDA and CDR2 is SQIVND (reference sequence). V shed 6 bases and J shed 3 bases, with 18 bases lying between them. The CDR3 runs to 15 residues. The CDR3 sequence: CASRQAQGLIYEQYF. The CDR3 coding sequence is TGTGCCAGTAGGCAGGCTCAGGGGCTTATCTACGAGCAGTACTTC.

The CDR3 reads CASSSAVWRTNTGELFF. DNA for the CDR3: TGTGCCAGCAGCTCAGCCGTTTGGAGGACGAACACCGGGGAGCTGTTTTTT. V gene TRBV11-2 combines with J gene TRBJ2-2; D perhaps matches TRBD2 (5 bases). The V gene's germline CDR1 is SGHAT and CDR2 FQNNGV. CDR3 size: 17 residues. V was shortened by 4 bases and J by 0 bases, with 15 bases between the two germline ends.

The chain couples TRBV5-1 to TRBJ2-1; 8 nucleotides match TRBD2. This CDR3 has 15 amino acids. The trim removed 2 bases at V and 3 bases at J, leaving 4 bases unmatched. Looked up from germline, CDR1 is SGHRS and CDR2 is YFSETQ. The CDR3 is CASSFSGSLYNEQFF. The CDR3 coding sequence is TGCGCCAGCAGCTTCAGCGGGAGTCTCTACAATGAGCAGTTCTTC.

The chain joins TRBV29-1 to TRBJ1-4, with a possible D match to TRBD1 (5 bases). V was shortened by 5 bases and J by 4 bases, with 11 bases between the two germline ends. Per germline, CDR1 SQVTM and CDR2 ANQGSEA. The CDR3 length is 13 residues. Here the CDR3 reads CSVSRQSNEKLFF. In DNA form, the CDR3 reads TGCAGCGTTTCCAGACAGAGTAATGAAAAACTGTTTTTT.